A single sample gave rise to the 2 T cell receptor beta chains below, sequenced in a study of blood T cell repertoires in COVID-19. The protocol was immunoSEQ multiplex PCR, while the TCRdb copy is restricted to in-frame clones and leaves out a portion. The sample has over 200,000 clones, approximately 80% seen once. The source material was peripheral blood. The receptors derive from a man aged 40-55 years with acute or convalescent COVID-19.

For the CDR3, the DNA is TGCAGCGTTGAAGAAATCGCAGGGGGTGGTGGCTACACCTTC. This encodes CSVEEIAGGGGYTF. The genes are TRBV29-1 and TRBJ1-2; 7 nucleotides agree with TRBD1. The V segment lost 0 bases and the J segment 7 bases; nucleotides outside the gene matches: 8. The germline CDR1 and CDR2 sequences are SQVTM and ANQGSEA. The length of the CDR3 is 14 residues.

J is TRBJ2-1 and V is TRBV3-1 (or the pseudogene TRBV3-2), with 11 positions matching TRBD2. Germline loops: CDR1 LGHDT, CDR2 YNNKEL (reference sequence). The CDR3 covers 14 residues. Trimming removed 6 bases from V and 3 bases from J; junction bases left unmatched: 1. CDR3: CASRGTSGYNEQFF. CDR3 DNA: TGTGCCAGCAGAGGGACTAGCGGCTACAATGAGCAGTTCTTC.